This T cell receptor beta chain was identified during a study of T cell responses to AZD1222 COVID-19 vaccine. Data came from immunoSEQ multiplex PCR; TCRdb stores just in-frame clones and leaves some out. Of more than 110,000 clones detected, 92% appear once; the ten largest clones hold around 5.1%. A few counts support this clone. Its antigen is not identified. Germline CDR1 MGHRA, CDR2 YSYEKL. The CDR3 covers 16 residues. V lost 0 bases and J lost 2, with 14 bases in between. Findings of the study overall: Females outnumbered males among donors, who were mostly white British; clonal diversity was possibly underestimated. Baseline testing showed seropositivity in only a handful of AZD1222 recipients. Spike as a whole was targeted by vaccine-associated CD4 TCRs, dominant at 160-218 and 743-854. A reported finding is that nearly half of spike-specific TCRs target unmutated variant regions.

The rearrangement uses TRBV4-1 and TRBJ2-7; D possibly corresponds to TRBD2 (7 bases). This clonotype was obtained from an adult in good health. Sequencing used peripheral blood, obtained on day 0 of AZD1222 vaccination. CDR3 in DNA: TGCGCCAGCAGCCAAGAAGGTAGGGGGGGCACCTACGAGCAGTACTTC. Translated, it gives CASSQEGRGGTYEQYF.